The sequence of this TCR beta chain was determined in a study of T cell responses to AZD1222 COVID-19 vaccine. Repertoires were generated with immunoSEQ multiplex PCR, while TCRdb's copy carries only in-frame clones and drops some. The sample holds 130,000 to 150,000 clones; around nine tenths are singletons and the top ten take approximately 3%. As regards this clone: Antigen: not known.

The CDR3 is made up of 14 amino acids. V trimming: 2 bases; J trimming: 0 bases; junction bases outside the gene matches: 3. CDR1 is SQVTM, CDR2 ANQGSEA, per germline. Study results and caveats: Clonal diversity may have been underestimated in mostly white British donors. Repertoire sampling was restricted to post-peak T cell response timepoints. The study reported that nearly half of spike-specific TCRs target unmutated variant regions.

The source material was peripheral blood, sampled on day 0 of MenACWY control vaccination. This sequence was found in an adult in good health. The J gene is TRBJ2-7, the V gene TRBV29-1; 8 bases map to TRBD2. CDR3 DNA: TGCAGCGTTGAACATAGCGGGGCCTCCTACGAGCAGTACTTC. It yields the protein CSVEHSGASYEQYF.